This entry concerns a single T cell receptor (beta chain). What it binds is not known. J gave up 6 bases and V 5 bases, and 6 bases lay outside the gene matches. This CDR3 contains 14 residues. Germline V gives CDR1 SGHVS, CDR2 FQNEAQ. It was cDNA, reverse transcribed from extracted RNA, that served as the sequencing template. Clones were read by immunoSEQ multiplex PCR, and TCRdb kept only the in-frame ones, dropping some. The repertoire holds approximately 200,000 clones, with approximately 60% as singletons. This specimen belongs to a study of CD8+ T cells in alopecia areata. Study at large: Severity scoring for treated patients was based on the percentage of affected scalp area.

Study-level results: Tofacitinib significantly lowered scalp clonality and expanded CD8+ clones among the top 100.

Treatment noted: oral pan-JAK inhibitor, 5-10 mg twice daily. Obtained from alopecia areata patients were lesional scalp punch biopsies along with peripheral blood. Cell sorting on a FACSAria was used to separate CD4+ and CD8+ T cells from the PBMCs. The source of this sequence is a human donor with alopecia areata. The chain recombines TRBV7-8 with TRBJ2-3, with 9 bases identical to TRBD2. Sequencing used CD4+ T cells sorted from blood, obtained at week 4, from a patient treated with tofacitinib. The CDR3 DNA is TGTGCCAGCAGCGCGGGGGGGGCAGGGGATACGCAGTATTTT. Translated: CASSAGGAGDTQYF.